A selection of T cell receptor beta chains follows, all from one sample in a study of T cells in Graves' hyperthyroidism and ophthalmopathy. TCRdb re-called the multiplex PCR reads with MiXCR, one entry per CDR3 protein. Found here are over 350,000 distinct CDR3 sequences, under 15% of them singletons; the top ten hold about 13%. The sequenced sample was blood. The source of these receptors is a man younger than 30 with Graves' ophthalmopathy. CDR3s include the opening cysteine and the closing phenylalanine or tryptophan. D genes are given only for firm matches. Clone size appears in some rows only: once, few, many, or a class for an expanded clone.

J,V,size,D,CDR3,DNA
TRBJ1-1,TRBV12-3/TRBV12-4,few,TRBD1,CASSQRTGVTGTEAFF,TGTGCCAGCAGTCAAAGGACAGGGGTTACGGGCACTGAAGCTTTCTTT
TRBJ1-5,TRBV27,.,.,CASSPQKAMGNQPQHF,TGTGCCAGCAGTCCCCAAAAGGCGATGGGCAATCAGCCCCAGCATTTT
TRBJ2-2,TRBV6-1,few,.,CASSSGGGELFF,TGTGCCAGCAGTTCGGGTGGCGGGGAGCTGTTTTTT
TRBJ2-1,TRBV4-2,few,.,CASSQPLGYEQFF,TGTGCCAGCAGCCAACCCTTGGGTTATGAGCAGTTCTTC
TRBJ2-7,TRBV5-1,.,TRBD2,CASSLVRPGLAVSYEQYF,TGCGCCAGCAGCTTGGTACGACCGGGACTAGCGGTCTCCTACGAGCAGTACTTC
TRBJ1-1,TRBV7-9,many,.,CASSSSNEYTEAFF,TGTGCCAGCAGCTCCAGCAATGAGTACACTGAAGCTTTCTTT
TRBJ2-6,TRBV29-1,few,TRBD1,CSVEGTGGSGANVLTF,TGCAGCGTTGAAGGCACAGGGGGCTCTGGGGCCAACGTCCTGACTTTC
TRBJ1-2,TRBV30,many,.,CAWMRDVGYGYTF,TGTGCCTGGATGAGGGACGTCGGCTATGGCTACACCTTC
TRBJ1-2,TRBV10-3,.,.,CAISELAGESGYTF,TGTGCCATCAGTGAGTTGGCAGGGGAGTCTGGCTACACCTTC
TRBJ1-1,TRBV20-1,.,.,CSARPQRVEAFF,TGCAGTGCTAGACCCCAGAGGGTCGAGGCTTTCTTT
TRBJ2-7,TRBV5-5,.,.,CASSLVAEPTYEQYF,TGTGCCAGCAGCTTGGTGGCAGAACCGACCTACGAGCAGTACTTC
TRBJ2-7,TRBV11-2,many,.,CASSLGLRNEQYF,TGTGCCAGCAGCTTAGGGTTGAGAAATGAGCAGTACTTC
TRBJ2-5,TRBV29-1,.,TRBD2,CSVPEERGDQETQYF,TGCAGCGTTCCGGAGGAGCGGGGGGACCAAGAGACCCAGTACTTC
TRBJ2-1,TRBV7-9,.,TRBD2,CASSPKQREGNEQFF,TGTGCCAGCAGCCCTAAACAGCGGGAGGGCAATGAGCAGTTCTTC
TRBJ1-5,TRBV18,many,.,CASSPDANQPQHF,TGTGCCAGCTCTCCGGACGCGAATCAGCCCCAGCATTTT
TRBJ1-2,TRBV20-1,.,.,CSATPGHRDGYTF,TGCAGTGCAACACCGGGACATCGTGACGGCTACACCTTC
TRBJ2-3,TRBV5-6,many,.,CASSTTSLWDTDTQYF,TGTGCCAGCAGCACTACCTCTCTATGGGACACAGATACGCAGTATTTT
TRBJ2-5,TRBV4-1,once,.,CASSQVVSPQEIQYF,TGCGCCAGCAGCCAAGTAGTGTCACCGCAAGAGATCCAGTACTTC
TRBJ2-5,TRBV11-2,.,TRBD2,CASSPWGGTSEETQYF,TGTGCCAGCAGCCCCTGGGGGGGGACGTCCGAAGAGACCCAGTACTTC
TRBJ1-4,TRBV5-4,.,TRBD1,CASSLEGQDEKLFF,TGTGCCAGCAGCTTGGAAGGACAGGATGAAAAACTGTTTTTT
TRBJ1-5,TRBV6-4,few,TRBD1,CASSVTGDQPQHF,TGTGCCAGCAGTGTTACAGGGGATCAGCCCCAGCATTTT
TRBJ2-2,TRBV5-1,many,TRBD1,CASSPGQSAKELFF,TGCGCCAGCAGCCCGGGACAGTCAGCTAAGGAGCTGTTTTTT
TRBJ2-5,TRBV7-2,.,TRBD2,CASSQVVAGGPSETQYF,TGTGCCAGCAGCCAAGTCGTGGCGGGGGGGCCGTCGGAGACCCAGTACTTC
TRBJ1-2,TRBV20-1,many,TRBD1,CSASMLGQGDVFTF,TGCAGTGCTAGTATGCTTGGACAGGGGGACGTCTTCACCTTC
TRBJ2-7,TRBV20-1,many,.,CSALPPGDYEQYF,TGCAGTGCCCTCCCCCCCGGAGACTACGAGCAGTACTTC
TRBJ1-4,TRBV5-1,.,TRBD1,CASSLEGARTNEKLFF,TGCGCCAGCAGCTTGGAGGGGGCGAGAACTAATGAAAAACTGTTTTTT
TRBJ2-3,TRBV7-9,few,.,CASRPSPPGRHTDTQYF,TGTGCCAGCAGGCCTTCTCCTCCGGGACGACACACAGATACGCAGTATTTT